This T cell receptor (beta chain) was captured by sequencing in a study of shared T cell receptors in the human thymus (dated by TCRdb to 2020 to 2023). A note on the overall study: The study examined how self-reactive, shared T-cell receptor alpha chains are generated in the human thymus.

Details on this clone: Its antigen is not yet known. No quality values exist for individual bases; no much larger clone is one base distant.

Library prep was done by the immunoSEQ multiplex PCR assay. TCRdb took over this immuneACCESS table, retaining in-frame rearrangements with V and J assigned. Such tables are incomplete; in checked studies, under half of the missing clones stem from an unresolved V gene, and the remainder is unexplained. The sample data list some 660,000 clones, and 70% to 90% of these were observed just once. The ten top clones hold roughly 0.0094% of the sample. The same specimen was also included in a second study, on human thymus T cells. As the second study states: The donors were immunologically healthy infants in Finland who had open corrective cardiac surgery for congenital heart defects. Thymus tissue was obtained as surgical resects removed during corrective cardiac surgery. V and J gene segment usage appeared biased in both thymic and peripheral blood repertoires. The related research found that thymic TCR repertoires overlapped highly between unrelated individuals. The study described the TCR alpha and beta repertoires in under 10 infant thymus samples and a handful of matching peripheral blood samples. The infant donors were about 6 to 244 days old, and the cohort included six or seven males and two females. After being mechanically released from the tissue, thymocytes were kept at -70 degrees C in pellets of 10-30 million cells. A QIAsymphony instrument was used to extract genomic DNA from frozen cell pellets. The immunoSEQ multiplex PCR assay was used to amplify the TCRB and TCRAD loci from a standardized quantity of quality-controlled genomic DNA. The amplicons covered the V(D)J region and were long enough to include the CDR3 and to identify the V and J genes. Through the commercial immunoSEQ service, the amplicons were sequenced on an Illumina platform. Primer bias and sequencing errors were corrected using previously described methods, and TCRAD and TCRB definitions followed the IMGT database. Repertoires were analysed with immunoSEQ Analyzer 3.0 and VDJTools, covering basic statistics, V/J segment usage, diversity estimates, rarefaction and pairwise overlap. Diversity was estimated with Chao1, ChaoE, Efron-Thisted, Shannon and inverse Simpson indices, and also on datasets down-sampled to the smallest sample. Repertoire overlap was assessed by strict matching of CDR3 nucleotide sequence, V gene and J gene, and clustering was done by Jaccard-based multidimensional scaling. On average, thymus samples yielded 800,000 or so unique TCRB clonotypes, whereas blood samples yielded some 80,000.

The specimen was thymocytes. This TCR was sampled from a boy in the first two years of life with a congenital heart defect. Donor details come from another sample of the same person, matched by shared clones.

CDR3 region: CASSLIPPGRGLDNQPQHF. The DNA sequence is as follows: TGTGCCAGCAGTTTAATCCCGCCCGGCAGGGGGCTCGACAATCAGCCCCAGCATTTT. The V and J segments used are TRBV28 and TRBJ1-5, and TRBD1 matches 8 of the central bases. Clipping removes 2 bases from V and 3 bases from J, with 15 as the unmatched junction base count. The germline V gene supplies CDR1 MDHEN and CDR2 SYDVKM. Including cysteine and phenylalanine, the CDR3 has 19 amino acids. The read is trimmed to its CDR3 DNA, 57 bases read in frame from base 1.